This T cell receptor (beta chain) was found in a study of OX40 agonist ivuxolimab in advanced cancers. Study-level background: Ivuxolimab, which targeted the costimulatory receptor OX40 (CD134), was an agonistic, fully human IgG2 monoclonal antibody. Intravenous ivuxolimab was administered to patients every 2 weeks at six dose levels: 0.01, 0.1, 0.3, 1.5, 3 and 10 mg/kg. Of the approximately 53 patients in dose escalation, some 20 had hepatocellular carcinoma, some 15 had melanoma, 9 had renal cell carcinoma and 9 had head and neck cancer. The dose-escalation cohort was around 83% male with a mean age of approximately 59 years, ranging from about 20 to 80. Patients were allowed to have had prior anti-PD-1, anti-PD-L1 or anti-CTLA-4 therapy, and around 41% of the dose-escalation patients had previously received checkpoint inhibitors. Partial responses occurred in three dose-escalation patients, of whom one had hepatocellular carcinoma and two had cutaneous melanoma. The point of sequencing TCRbeta in the periphery was to test whether ivuxolimab changed TCR sequence diversity and drove clonal T-cell expansion. The paper describes the monotherapy dose-escalation part (N of about 47 patients) of the phase I trial of ivuxolimab. Study-level results and caveats: In the 0.1-3.0 mg/kg groups, partial responders were among the patients with the lowest normalized peripheral clonal expansion, particularly in CD8+ T cells. Antigen specificity was not determined for the clonally expanded peripheral T cells. Low levels of normalized T-cell clonal expansion were also seen in some nonresponding patients. On average, CD8+ T cells showed more expanded clones than CD4+ T cells after ivuxolimab. At doses of 0.1 to 3.0 mg/kg, clonal expansion of both CD4+ and CD8+ T cells in blood was seen between baseline and week 6.

The germline V gene (reference sequence) yields SGHNT for CDR1 and YYREEE for CDR2. The CDR3 spans 16 residues, from the cysteine through the phenylalanine. The read is trimmed to its CDR3 DNA, 48 bases read in frame from base 1. The trim is 0 bases for V and 2 bases for J, with a gap of 14 bases between the germline ends. This clone has just one count. Its antigen remains undetermined. The input lacks base qualities; no much larger clone sits a single base away. The trial excluded patients who had a history of autoimmune disease or were on systemic immunosuppression. Peripheral blood for TCR sequencing was drawn from every dose cohort at baseline, at cycle 4 day 1 and at cycle 7 day 1. Samples were obtained from an open-label, multicenter, first-in-human phase I dose-escalation trial of ivuxolimab. Adults with locally advanced or metastatic head and neck squamous cell, hepatocellular, melanoma or renal cell carcinoma were enrolled in the trial. Before TCR sequencing, CD4+ and CD8+ T cells were separately sorted from peripheral blood.

Genomic DNA was extracted from sorted cells for sequencing of the TCRbeta CDR3 region. TCRbeta CDR3 regions were sequenced using the immunoSEQ Assay. As stored in TCRdb, this immuneACCESS dataset retains in-frame rearrangements with V and J assigned. A fraction of the clones does not appear; measured against another copy, unresolved V genes explain less than half of the discrepancy, and the remainder lacks a known reason. A total of 70,000 or so clones appear in this sample, 65% to 80% of them only once. The top ten constitute approximately 2.5% of the sample. Sequencing used CD4+ or CD8+ T cells sorted from blood, obtained in a trial of the OX40 agonist ivuxolimab. The chain was built from TRBV5-4 and TRBJ2-5, with a tentative D gene TRBD2 over 5 matching bases. This receptor was identified in an adult with an advanced solid tumor such as melanoma, head and neck, liver or kidney cancer. The sequenced DNA: TGTGCCAGCAGCTTGGGGGGAGCTAGGAGTCAAGAGACCCAGTACTTC. Its product reads: CASSLGGARSQETQYF.